These 9 T cell receptor beta chains came from one sample sequenced in a study of persistence of HIV-infected CD4 T cells. The libraries were made with immunoSEQ version 4 in survey mode. The method was immunoSEQ multiplex PCR; TCRdb's version includes in-frame clones alone and lacks a portion of them. The sample has 5,500 to 9,000 clones, about four fifths seen once. No antigen has been assigned to these receptors. Stimulation used about 9.5 ug/mL lysate from CMV-infected fibroblasts. Sorting selected CD4+ T cells upregulating both CD40 ligand and CD69. Sequenced here: CD4+ T cells sorted from PBMCs after roughly 18-hour stimulation, sampled from a patient who received antiretroviral therapy. The origin of the receptors is an adult woman with HIV who was CMV-seropositive.

This clone occurred once. The chain combines TRBV27 with TRBJ1-4; weak D call: TRBD1 (5 bases). Germline CDR1 and CDR2: MNHEY and SMNVEV (reference sequence). Trimming pared 6 bases from V and 13 bases from J, leaving 15 bases between. This CDR3 contains 12 residues. CDR3 sequence reads: CASRPSGGGLFF. The CDR3 coding sequence is TGTGCCAGCAGACCATCCGGTGGGGGACTGTTTTTT.

This clone appeared once. This chain joins TRBV7-2 and TRBJ2-7, with a possible D match to TRBD2 (5 bases). CDR1 and CDR2 from the germline V gene are SGHTA and FQGNSA. V gave up 1 base and J gave up 8 bases, with 24 bases separating them. The CDR3 is 17 amino acids. This chain's CDR3 is CASSLVAGFGEKSKQYF. For the CDR3, the DNA is TGTGCCAGCAGCTTAGTTGCCGGTTTTGGGGAGAAGTCCAAGCAGTACTTC.

V and J are TRBV10-3 and TRBJ2-3; D call uncertain. V was cut by 3 bases and J by 5 bases, with 6 bases left in between. CDR3 size: 12 residues. CDR1 and CDR2 (germline): ENHRY, SYGVKD. DNA for the CDR3: TGTGCCATCAGTGACTCAGTAGATACGCAGTATTTT. It specifies CAISDSVDTQYF.

The chain combines TRBV6-5 with TRBJ2-2, with no clear D. The CDR3 has 16 amino acids. Per the germline V gene, CDR1 is MNHEY and CDR2 is SVGAGI. V lost 2 bases, J lost 3 bases, and 13 bases lay in between. The CDR3 sequence is CASSYEANPDTGELFF. For the CDR3, the DNA is TGTGCCAGCAGTTACGAGGCCAATCCGGACACCGGGGAGCTGTTTTTT.

The chain has TRBV3-1 (or the pseudogene TRBV3-2) and TRBJ1-5; D possibly corresponds to TRBD1 (5 bases). In germline, CDR1 is LGHDT, CDR2 YNNKEL (reference sequence). V lost 0 bases and J 7 bases, leaving 13 bases between the germline ends. The CDR3 has 15 residues. CDR3 residues: CASSQDRAGQQPQHF. The DNA for the CDR3 is TGTGCCAGCAGCCAAGATCGGGCAGGGCAACAGCCCCAGCATTTT.

The chain uses TRBV9 and TRBJ1-6; 7 bases match TRBD1. CDR1 and CDR2 from the germline V gene are SGDLS and YYNGEE. Trimming cost V 1 base and J 10 bases; bases outside gene matches: 5. The CDR3 contains 14 residues. The CDR3 sequence is CASSVKRGQSPLHF. The CDR3 DNA is TGTGCCAGCAGCGTAAAGAGGGGGCAATCACCCCTCCACTTT.

In its sample, this clone ranks as medium-sized. J is TRBJ1-5 and V is TRBV5-8; TRBD1 matches 9 bases. The CDR3 is made up of 16 amino acids. The V and J ends lost 4 bases and 6 bases, in that order; junction bases with no gene match: 11. Germline loops: CDR1 SGHTS, CDR2 YDEGEE. CDR3 in DNA: TGTGCCAGCAGCCTAGAACCGGGACAGGGTGGTCAGCCCCAGCATTTT. This codes for CASSLEPGQGGQPQHF.

V gene TRBV12-5 combines with J gene TRBJ2-7; weak D call: TRBD2 (5 bases). V was clipped by 8 bases and J by 2 bases, with 16 bases between them. In germline, CDR1 is LGHNT, CDR2 FRNRAP. CDR3 size: 14 residues. The CDR3 loop is CASSRDVRTYEQYF. In DNA form, the CDR3 reads TGTGCTAGTTCCCGGGATGTCCGAACCTACGAGCAGTACTTC.

The chain carries TRBV30 and TRBJ2-2; D could derive from TRBD1 or TRBD2 (5 bases each). Between the trimmed V and J ends, which lost 1 base and 6 bases, there was a span of 15 bases. This CDR3 is built from 15 residues. Germline V lookup: CDR1 GTSNPN, CDR2 SVGIG (reference sequence). For the CDR3, the DNA is TGTGCCTGGAGTGGTGGGGGATATTTGTCCGGGGAGCTGTTTTTT. Its translation: CAWSGGGYLSGELFF.